This TCR beta chain was sequenced for a study of T cell clonality in common variable immunodeficiency. The CDR3 has 15 amino acids. V lost 0 bases, J lost 5 bases, and 13 bases lay in between. Germline assignment: CDR1 SEHNR and CDR2 FQNEAQ (reference sequence). This clone appeared many times. The CDR3 is cut off 3 residues early in the read; its end comes from the germline J gene. The table came from immunoSEQ multiplex PCR; TCRdb's copy has only in-frame clones and leaves some out. The sample yields tens of thousands of clones, without any singletons. This TCR came from a person between 18 and 70 years old in good health. The rearrangement uses TRBV7-9 and TRBJ1-1; D ambiguous. The sequenced sample consisted of peripheral blood mononuclear cells. CDR3 DNA (partial): TGTGCCAGCAGCTTAGCGGGCAGTTTTGTGACTGAA. Translated, it gives CASSLAGSFVTE. The CDR3, in full, reads CASSLAGSFVTEAFF.